This T cell receptor beta chain was identified during a study of T-cell reconstitution after alpha-beta-depleted transplantation in children. Construction of the TCRbeta library involved unique molecular identifiers. MiXCR was run by TCRdb on the PCR reads, yielding one entry per CDR3 protein. Here the sample spans 200,000 or so distinct CDR3 sequences, about 6% being singletons. This clonotype has ten or more counts. This sequence was found in a girl under two years old with combined immunodeficiency, due to receive a stem cell transplant. Sequencing used PBMCs, obtained before TCRalphabeta/CD19-depleted stem cell transplant.

The CDR3 region is CASATSGAPIPYNEQFF. Written as DNA, the CDR3 is TGTGCCAGCGCAACTAGCGGGGCACCCATCCCCTACAATGAGCAGTTCTTC. The chain employs TRBV3-1 and TRBJ2-1, with 10 nucleotides matching TRBD2. The CDR3 length is 17 residues. The germline CDR1 and CDR2 sequences are LGHDT and YNNKEL (reference sequence). V lost 8 bases, J lost 2 bases, and 12 bases stayed unmatched.